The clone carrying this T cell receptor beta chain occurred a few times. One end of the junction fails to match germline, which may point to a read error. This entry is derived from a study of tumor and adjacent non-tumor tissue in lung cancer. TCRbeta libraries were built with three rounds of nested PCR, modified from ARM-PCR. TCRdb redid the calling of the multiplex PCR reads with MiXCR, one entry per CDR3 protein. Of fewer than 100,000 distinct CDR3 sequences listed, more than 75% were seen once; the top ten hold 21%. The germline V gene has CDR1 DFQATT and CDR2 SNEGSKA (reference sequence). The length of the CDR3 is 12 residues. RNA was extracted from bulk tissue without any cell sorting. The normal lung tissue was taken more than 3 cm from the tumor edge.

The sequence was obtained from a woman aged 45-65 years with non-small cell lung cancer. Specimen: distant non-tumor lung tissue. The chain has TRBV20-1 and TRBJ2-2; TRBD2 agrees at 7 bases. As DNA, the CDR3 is TGCATTGCTAGCGGAAACACCGGGGAGCTGCTTTTT. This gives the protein CIASGNTGELLF.